The 5 T cell receptor beta chains presented below share a single source sample, sequenced in a study of early T cells in non-severe SARS-CoV-2 infection. MiXCR was run by TCRdb on the 5' RACE reads, yielding one entry per CDR3 protein. This table holds tens of thousands of distinct CDR3 sequences, less than 11% found once. Sequenced sample: whole blood. These receptors originate from an adult who was a healthcare worker with PCR-confirmed SARS-CoV-2 infection or an uninfected control (not recorded which).

There are many counts of this clonotype. The genes are TRBV6-2 or TRBV6-3 and TRBJ2-3, with 7 bases aligning to TRBD1. The trim removed 6 bases at V and 8 bases at J, leaving 11 bases unmatched. This CDR3 is built from 14 residues. Germline V gene lookup returns CDR1 MNHEY and CDR2 SVGEGT. Here the CDR3 reads CASSKYDRDATQYF. CDR3 sequence (DNA): TGTGCCAGCAGCAAATACGACAGGGACGCTACGCAGTATTTT.

This clonotype has only a few counts. The rearrangement uses TRBV19 and TRBJ1-2; no reliable D call. CDR1 and CDR2 (germline): LNHDA, SQIVND (reference sequence). The CDR3 loop spans 16 amino acids. Between the trimmed V and J ends, which lost 3 bases and 8 bases, there was a span of 22 bases. Here the CDR3 DNA reads TGTGCCAGTAGTATTGTCATGCGGGCCGACCCGGGAGGCTACACCTTC. Its protein is CASSIVMRADPGGYTF.

This clonotype was observed many times. This chain connects TRBV18 to TRBJ1-1, with D uncertain. V dropped 3 bases and J dropped 1 base, with 6 bases sitting between them. This CDR3 has 13 amino acids. The germline gives CDR1 KGHSH, CDR2 LQKENI. The CDR3 sequence: CASSPEQNTEAFF. The CDR3 bases are TGTGCCAGCTCACCTGAACAGAACACTGAAGCTTTCTTT.

The chain combines TRBV29-1 with TRBJ2-3, with D hard to call. V was cut by 8 bases and J by 0 bases, with 15 bases left in between. CDR3 size: 14 residues. CDR1 is SQVTM, CDR2 ANQGSEA, per germline. CDR3 in DNA: TGCAGCTCGACCGGTCAGACTAGCACAGATACGCAGTATTTT. Translation: CSSTGQTSTDTQYF.

The chain has TRBV7-9 and TRBJ2-5; D uncertain. The V and J ends lost 1 base and 1 base respectively, with 10 bases between them. This CDR3 comprises 15 residues. Germline CDR1 reads SEHNR; CDR2 reads FQNEAQ (reference sequence). The CDR3 is CASSLGVSLQETQYF. The DNA of the CDR3 is TGTGCCAGCAGCTTAGGCGTCAGCCTCCAAGAGACCCAGTACTTC.